The TCR beta chain described here comes from a study of cytomegalovirus exposure and HLA in healthy donors. Profiling relied on immunoSEQ multiplex PCR, and the TCRdb table lists in-frame clones only, not all of them. The sample gives 120,000 to 150,000 clones, roughly nine tenths of which show up once; about 0.64% is in the top ten. About this clone: Its antigen is unidentified.

Whole-study findings and limits: Cytomegalovirus association was listed for 164 TCR beta chains.

Germline CDR1 is SEHNR and CDR2 is FQNEAQ (reference sequence). This CDR3 contains 12 residues. The sequenced material came from PBMCs. This chain joins TRBV7-9 and TRBJ2-1; 7 bases map to TRBD2. The sequence derives from a man aged 18 to 30 in good health and CMV-seronegative. The CDR3 protein is CAVGVAGAQEFF. CDR3 nucleotide sequence: TGTGCGGTGGGGGTGGCGGGAGCCCAGGAGTTCTTC.